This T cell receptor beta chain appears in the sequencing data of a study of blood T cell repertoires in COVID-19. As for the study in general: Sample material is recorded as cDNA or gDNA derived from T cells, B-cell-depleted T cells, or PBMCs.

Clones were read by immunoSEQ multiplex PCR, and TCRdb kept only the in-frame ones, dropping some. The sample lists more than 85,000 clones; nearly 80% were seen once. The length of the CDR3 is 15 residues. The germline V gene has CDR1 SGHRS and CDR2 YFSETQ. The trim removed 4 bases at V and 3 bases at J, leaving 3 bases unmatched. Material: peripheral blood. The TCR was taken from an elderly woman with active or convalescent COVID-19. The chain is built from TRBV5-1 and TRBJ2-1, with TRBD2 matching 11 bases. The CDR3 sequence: CASSITSGSYNEQFF. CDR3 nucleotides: TGCGCCAGCAGCATAACTAGCGGGAGCTACAATGAGCAGTTCTTC. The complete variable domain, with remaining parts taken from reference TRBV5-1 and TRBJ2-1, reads KAGVTQTPRYLIKTRGQQVTLSCSPISGHRSVSWYQQTPGQGLQFLFEYFSETQRNKGNFPGRFSGRQFSNSRSEMNVSTLELGDSALYLCASSITSGSYNEQFFGPGTRLTVL.